This T cell receptor beta chain derives from a study of identical twins. Study-level points and caveats: For zero-insertion analyses, partial confounding could come from invariant MAIT and iNKT cells. Beta clonotypes that were abundant in cord blood contained fewer insertions, a pattern absent from memory repertoires.

MiXCR, run by TCRdb on the 5' RACE reads, gives a single entry per CDR3 protein. The table has around 470,000 distinct CDR3 sequences, 13% to 15% seen once. This clonotype came up many times. Antigen unknown. CDR1 and CDR2 from the germline V gene are LGHNA and YSLEER. V lost 0 bases to trimming and J lost 1 base, with 15 bases between them. This CDR3 contains 17 residues. The same sample was also studied in work on yellow fever vaccine responses in identical twins.

This chain links TRBV4-3 with TRBJ1-2; D is undetermined. The sequencing sample was made of CD4+ T cells sorted from blood. The origin of this receptor is a woman aged 18-29 years in good health. The CDR3 is CASSQDVVRVGNYGYTF. The DNA of the CDR3 is TGCGCCAGCAGCCAAGATGTCGTCCGGGTGGGTAACTATGGCTACACCTTC.